This is a list of T cell receptor beta chains from one sample in a study of human T cells and chemical hapten exposure. TCRdb used MiXCR to reprocess the reads, holding one entry per CDR3 protein. In the table there are 95,000 to 150,000 distinct CDR3 sequences, approximately 9.3% of which are singletons. The specimen was whole blood. The receptors were gathered from a human donor in good health. Some clones in this sample may be carry-over from other donors' samples. CDR3s include the opening cysteine and the closing phenylalanine or tryptophan. D genes are given only for firm matches. Clone size is given for some rows only: seen once, a few or many times, or a class if the clone is expanded.

j_call,clone_size,d_call,v_call,cdr3_nt,cdr3_aa
TRBJ1-2,many,.,TRBV4-2,TGTGCCAGCAGCCAAGATACCTCCGGCTACACCTTC,CASSQDTSGYTF
TRBJ2-1,few,TRBD1,TRBV12-3/TRBV12-4,TGTGCCAGCAGTCTCGGACAGGGGGCGTATGAGCAGTTCTTC,CASSLGQGAYEQFF
TRBJ1-4,few,TRBD1,TRBV27,TGTGCCAGCAGTTCCAGGGGGGGAGATGAAAAACTGTTTTTT,CASSSRGGDEKLFF
TRBJ2-3,few,.,TRBV6-1,TGTGCCAGCATTCAGCGGATCCTCACAGATACGCAGTATTTT,CASIQRILTDTQYF
TRBJ1-2,many,.,TRBV27,TGTGCCAGCAGTTCAGATCGAGGACATCTCTCCTACACCTTC,CASSSDRGHLSYTF
TRBJ2-2,.,.,TRBV21-1,TGTGCCAGCACCCAAAGAGTCGGGACAGGATATGCCGGGGAGCTGTTTTTT,CASTQRVGTGYAGELFF
TRBJ2-1,few,TRBD1,TRBV6-5,TGTGCCAGCAGTTACTCCGGGACAGGTAAAAATGAGCAGTTCTTC,CASSYSGTGKNEQFF
TRBJ1-2,.,.,TRBV6-6,TGTGCCAGCAGCCGAACGCGGAGGGAAGCTAACTATGGCTACACCTTC,CASSRTRREANYGYTF
TRBJ1-6,few,.,TRBV6-1,TGTGCCAGCAGTGAACCAGGGTCAAATTCACCCCTCCACTTT,CASSEPGSNSPLHF
TRBJ1-1,many,.,TRBV6-5,TGTGCCAGCAGTTACGAGCGGGAATCAACACCTGAAGCTTTCTTT,CASSYERESTPEAFF
TRBJ2-7,many,.,TRBV27,TGTGCCAGCAGTTTGTCACGGACGGGTTACGAGCAGTACTTC,CASSLSRTGYEQYF
TRBJ1-2,.,.,TRBV12-3/TRBV12-4,TGTGCCAGCAGTTTGTGGGGGGACTATGGCTACACCTTC,CASSLWGDYGYTF
TRBJ1-5,few,.,TRBV19,TGTGCCAGTAGTATGGGGGGGGCAGGGCAGCCCCAGCATTTT,CASSMGGAGQPQHF
TRBJ2-7,few,TRBD1,TRBV7-2,TGTGCCAGCAGCTTTGCCGGGACAGGGCCCTACGAGCAGTACTTC,CASSFAGTGPYEQYF
TRBJ1-1,few,.,TRBV4-2,TGTGCCAGCAGCCACGGAGCGCCGGGGGGAGCTTTCTTT,CASSHGAPGGAFF
TRBJ2-2,many,TRBD2,TRBV6-6,TGTGCCAGCAGTCGGCGGGAGGCCGGGGAGCTGTTTTTT,CASSRREAGELFF
TRBJ1-2,many,.,TRBV4-3,TGCGCCAGCAGCCAAGATCGAGGAAGTCGAGGCTACACCTTC,CASSQDRGSRGYTF
TRBJ2-1,.,.,TRBV13,TGTGCCAGCAGCTTAGGTTCTAGATTCGACGACAATGAGCAGTTCTTC,CASSLGSRFDDNEQFF
TRBJ2-2,.,TRBD2,TRBV7-7,TGTGCCAGCAGCCCCAGTGGGACTAGCGAATCCTCCGGGGAGCTGTTTTTT,CASSPSGTSESSGELFF
TRBJ1-2,.,TRBD1,TRBV27,TGTGCCAGCAGTTTATCCGCCCGGGGACAGGGGTTTGGGCAGAATGGCTACACCTTC,CASSLSARGQGFGQNGYTF
TRBJ2-1,few,.,TRBV7-9,TGTGCCAGCAGCTTAGCGGCAGGGAGGACCATTAGCGGTGACTACAATGAGCAGTTCTTC,CASSLAAGRTISGDYNEQFF
TRBJ1-5,many,TRBD1,TRBV4-3,TGCGCCAGCAGCCAAGATCCCGCCAGGGGGGATAGCAATCAGCCCCAGCATTTT,CASSQDPARGDSNQPQHF
TRBJ1-1,few,.,TRBV6-2/TRBV6-3,TGTGCCATTCAGATGGGTCAGAACACTGAAGCTTTCTTT,CAIQMGQNTEAFF
TRBJ2-7,many,.,TRBV27,TGTGCCAGCAGTCCCGACAGGTTAACCAGCTACGAGCAGTACTTC,CASSPDRLTSYEQYF
TRBJ2-2,.,TRBD2,TRBV12-3/TRBV12-4,TGTGCCAGCAGTTTATCGGGGCGGGGGGGCCGCACCGGGGAGCTGTTTTTT,CASSLSGRGGRTGELFF
TRBJ1-1,.,.,TRBV5-5,TGTGCCAGCAGCTCAGGACGTAGAAGGGGATTGGAGACTGAAGCTTTCTTT,CASSSGRRRGLETEAFF
TRBJ1-5,few,.,TRBV12-5,TGTGCTAGTGGTTCCGGATATAGCAATCAGCCCCAGCATTTT,CASGSGYSNQPQHF
TRBJ2-7,many,.,TRBV28,TGTGCCAGCAGTTTAAGCCCGGCGAAAGGGAACGAACACGAGCAGTACTTC,CASSLSPAKGNEHEQYF
TRBJ1-3,few,.,TRBV7-2,TGTGCCAGCAGCCAGGACACTAAAAACACCATATATTTT,CASSQDTKNTIYF
TRBJ1-6,many,.,TRBV25-1,TGTGCCAGCAGTGATGAGGGAGATTCACCCCTCCACTTT,CASSDEGDSPLHF
TRBJ2-7,few,TRBD1,TRBV5-5,TGTGCCAGCAGCCCATCGCCGGGACAGGGAGCCTACGAGCAGTACTTC,CASSPSPGQGAYEQYF
TRBJ1-2,many,TRBD1,TRBV5-4,TGTGCCAGCAGCCGGGGACAGGGGGCAAGGGGCTACACCTTC,CASSRGQGARGYTF
TRBJ2-3,.,TRBD1,TRBV5-1,TGCGCCAGCAGCTTGGCTGACAGGGCAACGCTCACAGATACGCAGTATTTT,CASSLADRATLTDTQYF
TRBJ2-1,few,.,TRBV4-2,TGTGCCAGCAGCCAAGTGGGCTTTAGCTCCTACAATGAGCAGTTCTTC,CASSQVGFSSYNEQFF
TRBJ1-2,many,.,TRBV30,TGTGCATCGGACGGGAACTATGGCTACACCTTC,CASDGNYGYTF
TRBJ2-1,.,.,TRBV5-1,TGCGCCAGCAGCTCCACAGAAGCCCTTTACAATGAGCAGTTCTTC,CASSSTEALYNEQFF
TRBJ1-2,.,.,TRBV6-1,TGTGCCAGCAGTGAAGCGGGGCAGACGTACTATGGCTACACCTTC,CASSEAGQTYYGYTF
TRBJ1-3,.,.,TRBV9,TGTGCCAGCGGCGACGGACCCAATGGTGGAAACACCATATATTTT,CASGDGPNGGNTIYF
TRBJ1-2,many,.,TRBV12-3/TRBV12-4,TGTGCCAGCAGCTCTTACCCCGGAGATACTAACTATGGCTACACCTTC,CASSSYPGDTNYGYTF
TRBJ2-3,few,TRBD2,TRBV29-1,TGCAGCGCTGAACCTAGCGGGAGTGGCCCAGATACGCAGTATTTT,CSAEPSGSGPDTQYF
TRBJ2-1,many,.,TRBV7-9,TGTGCCAGCACCAGCGGTACCTACAATGAGCAGTTCTTC,CASTSGTYNEQFF
TRBJ2-7,many,.,TRBV20-1,TGCAGTGCCCGGCCGGCGGACCTATACTACGAGCAGTACTTC,CSARPADLYYEQYF
TRBJ1-2,few,.,TRBV7-9,TGTGCCAGCAGCCCAGATGAGATTAACTATGGCTACACCTTC,CASSPDEINYGYTF
TRBJ1-3,.,TRBD1,TRBV5-4,TGTGCCAGCAGCTCGACAGGGGCTGGAAACACCATATATTTT,CASSSTGAGNTIYF
TRBJ2-5,many,.,TRBV29-1,TGCAGCGTTGAACAGCAGCAAGAGACCCAGTACTTC,CSVEQQQETQYF
TRBJ2-1,.,.,TRBV6-2/TRBV6-3,TGTGCCAGCAGTTACGAAAAGCGGGAGCAGTTCTTC,CASSYEKREQFF
TRBJ2-7,few,.,TRBV4-1,TGCGCCAGCAGCCAAGTCGATACCTACGAGCAGTACTTC,CASSQVDTYEQYF
TRBJ2-1,many,TRBD2,TRBV15,TGTGCCACCAGCAGACCAACGGGACTAGCGGACAATGAGCAGTTCTTC,CATSRPTGLADNEQFF
TRBJ2-3,many,TRBD2,TRBV4-2,TGTGCCAGCAGCCAAGGGGAACGGGGGGGGTCGACAGATACGCAGTATTTT,CASSQGERGGSTDTQYF
TRBJ1-4,.,.,TRBV13,TGTGCCAGCAGCTTGGCGGGGGGCGGACTGTTTTTT,CASSLAGGGLFF
TRBJ1-1,few,.,TRBV11-2,TGTGCCAGCAGCTGTGACGGGGTATCCCTGAACACTGAAGCTTTCTTT,CASSCDGVSLNTEAFF
TRBJ2-1,many,.,TRBV20-1,TGCAGTGCTAGAGATGGGTGGGGTTCCTACAATGAGCAGTTCTTC,CSARDGWGSYNEQFF